Shown below are 3 T cell receptor beta chains from a single sample sequenced in a study of T cells in tumors after PD-1 blockade. Sequenced by immunoSEQ multiplex PCR; TCRdb stores in-frame clones only, minus some. The sample shows about 47,000 clones, 79% of them seen only once. Material: PBMCs, obtained before anti-PD-1 treatment. The receptors come from a human donor with basal cell carcinoma.

The genes are TRBV3-1 (or the pseudogene TRBV3-2) and TRBJ2-7, with TRBD2 identical over 7 bases. V was clipped by 1 base and J by 2 bases; unmatched bases: 2. CDR3 size: 14 residues. Germline-derived CDR1 and CDR2 are LGHDT and YNNKEL (reference sequence). This CDR3 reads CASSQAGGAYEQYF. Here the CDR3 DNA reads TGTGCCAGCAGCCAAGCGGGGGGTGCCTACGAGCAGTACTTC.

This chain uses TRBV21-1 with TRBJ2-3; the DNA was not used to check the table's D call, TRBD2. TRBV21-1 is tagged as a pseudogene. CDR3 length: 17 amino acids. The CDR3 loop reads CASSSPGAGPSTDTQYF. CDR3 DNA: TGTGCCAGCAGCTCCCCGGGAGCGGGGCCTAGCACAGATACGCAGTATTTT.

This clone was seen a single time. The germline gene is not matched at one end of the junction; a read error may be the cause. J is TRBJ1-1 and V is TRBV28; D gene unclear. The CDR3 extends over 15 amino acids. The germline V gene has CDR1 MDHEN and CDR2 SYDVKM. The CDR3 nucleotides are TGTGCCAGCAGCTTATGGCGGTTTACGAACACTGAAGCTTTCTTT. Translating it yields CASSLWRFTNTEAFF.